This is a list of T cell receptor beta chains from one sample in a study of T cells in Graves' hyperthyroidism and ophthalmopathy. TCRdb ran MiXCR on the multiplex PCR reads and lists one entry per CDR3 protein. The data hold about 280,000 distinct CDR3 sequences, with 20% to 30% observed a single time. Sequences were obtained from blood. Receptors were obtained from a middle-aged man with Graves' hyperthyroidism that later progressed to Graves' ophthalmopathy. CDR3s include the opening cysteine and the closing phenylalanine or tryptophan. Fields, in order: J gene, clone size, CDR3 length, V gene, D gene, CDR3 protein, CDR3 DNA. D genes are given only for firm matches. Clone size is given for some rows only: seen once, a few or many times, or a class if the clone is expanded.

J: TRBJ2-7
size: many
length: 15
V: TRBV14
D: -
CDR3: CASSQEPAGSYEQYF
DNA: TGTGCCAGCAGCCAAGAGCCGGCGGGGTCCTACGAGCAGTACTTC

J: TRBJ1-2
size: many
length: 11
V: TRBV28
D: -
CDR3: CASKGEGGYTF
DNA: TGTGCCTCCAAGGGTGAGGGAGGCTACACCTTC

J: TRBJ1-2
size: many
length: 13
V: TRBV5-1
D: -
CDR3: CASSLAERYGYTF
DNA: TGCGCCAGCAGCTTGGCAGAGCGGTATGGCTACACCTTC

J: TRBJ2-5
size: many
length: 15
V: TRBV10-3
D: TRBD2
CDR3: CAISGETSGKETQYF
DNA: TGTGCCATCAGTGGCGAGACTAGCGGGAAGGAGACCCAGTACTTC

J: TRBJ2-7
size: many
length: 11
V: TRBV20-1
D: TRBD2
CDR3: CSATTSEEQYF
DNA: TGCAGTGCCACGACTAGCGAGGAGCAGTACTTC

J: TRBJ2-6
size: many
length: 17
V: TRBV6-5
D: -
CDR3: CASSYAGVVSGANVLTF
DNA: TGTGCCAGCAGTTACGCTGGGGTAGTAAGTGGGGCCAACGTCCTGACTTTC

J: TRBJ2-7
size: -
length: 15
V: TRBV12-3/TRBV12-4
D: TRBD2
CDR3: CASSPPGLAPYEQYF
DNA: TGTGCCAGCAGTCCTCCGGGACTAGCCCCGTACGAGCAGTACTTC

J: TRBJ2-7
size: many
length: 13
V: TRBV5-1
D: TRBD1
CDR3: CASRPGTGNEQYF
DNA: TGCGCCAGCCGCCCTGGGACAGGTAACGAGCAGTACTTC

J: TRBJ1-2
size: many
length: 13
V: TRBV6-4
D: -
CDR3: CASSVNVNYGYTF
DNA: TGTGCCAGCAGTGTTAACGTAAACTATGGCTACACCTTC

J: TRBJ1-2
size: many
length: 17
V: TRBV6-5
D: -
CDR3: CASSYGFTVRKNYGYTF
DNA: TGTGCCAGCAGTTACGGGTTCACAGTGAGAAAAAACTATGGCTACACCTTC

J: TRBJ2-7
size: many
length: 17
V: TRBV6-5
D: -
CDR3: CASSWVPQGGRPYEQYF
DNA: TGTGCCAGCAGTTGGGTTCCCCAGGGGGGCAGACCCTACGAGCAGTACTTC

J: TRBJ2-5
size: -
length: 14
V: TRBV28
D: -
CDR3: CASSYQGRQETQYF
DNA: TGTGCCAGCAGTTATCAGGGACGTCAAGAGACCCAGTACTTC

J: TRBJ2-7
size: once
length: 15
V: TRBV28
D: -
CDR3: CASSQAPLAAHEQYF
DNA: TGCGCCAGCAGCCAAGCACCGTTAGCGGCTCACGAGCAGTACTTC

J: TRBJ1-2
size: many
length: 15
V: TRBV5-6
D: TRBD1
CDR3: CASSLPQGTGDGYTF
DNA: TGTGCCAGCAGCTTGCCCCAGGGAACAGGGGATGGCTACACCTTC

J: TRBJ1-1
size: many
length: 14
V: TRBV6-5
D: -
CDR3: CASSWSTSNTEAFF
DNA: TGTGCCAGCAGTTGGTCCACGTCGAACACTGAAGCTTTCTTT

J: TRBJ1-5
size: -
length: 20
V: TRBV7-6
D: -
CDR3: CASSLLPLSSGLIWSQPQHF
DNA: TGTGCCAGCAGCTTACTTCCCTTGTCGTCGGGCCTCATTTGGAGTCAGCCCCAGCATTTT

J: TRBJ1-1
size: many
length: 15
V: TRBV11-3
D: -
CDR3: CASSKDGQMNTEAFF
DNA: TGTGCCAGCAGCAAAGACGGACAAATGAACACTGAAGCTTTCTTT

J: TRBJ1-3
size: many
length: 15
V: TRBV19
D: -
CDR3: CASSADGFSGNTIYF
DNA: TGTGCCAGTAGTGCGGACGGATTCTCTGGAAACACCATATATTTT

J: TRBJ2-7
size: many
length: 16
V: TRBV9
D: -
CDR3: CASSVAGSGAPYEQYF
DNA: TGTGCCAGCAGCGTAGCTGGGAGTGGGGCGCCCTACGAGCAGTACTTC

J: TRBJ1-1
size: many
length: 15
V: TRBV12-3/TRBV12-4
D: TRBD1
CDR3: CASSRPGTGITEAFF
DNA: TGTGCCAGCAGCCGTCCCGGGACAGGGATCACTGAAGCTTTCTTT

J: TRBJ2-7
size: many
length: 13
V: TRBV30
D: TRBD2
CDR3: CAWRLAGYGEQYF
DNA: TGTGCCTGGAGACTAGCGGGATATGGCGAGCAGTACTTC

J: TRBJ1-5
size: many
length: 13
V: TRBV30
D: -
CDR3: CASARESNQPQHF
DNA: TGTGCCTCCGCCCGGGAGTCCAATCAGCCCCAGCATTTT

J: TRBJ1-6
size: -
length: 14
V: TRBV12-3/TRBV12-4
D: -
CDR3: CARSLRGQGSPLHF
DNA: TGTGCCCGCAGTTTACGGGGACAAGGTTCACCCCTCCACTTT

J: TRBJ2-4
size: many
length: 13
V: TRBV4-1
D: -
CDR3: CASSRTAKNIQYF
DNA: TGCGCCAGCAGTCGGACAGCCAAAAACATTCAGTACTTC

J: TRBJ2-3
size: -
length: 10
V: TRBV25-1
D: -
CDR3: CASMGPAQYF
DNA: TGTGCCAGCATGGGGCCAGCGCAGTATTTT

J: TRBJ2-2
size: few
length: 16
V: TRBV3-1
D: -
CDR3: CASSPSQWGGAGELFF
DNA: TGTGCCAGCAGCCCCAGCCAATGGGGGGGCGCCGGGGAGCTGTTTTTT

J: TRBJ1-5
size: -
length: 16
V: TRBV6-1
D: -
CDR3: CASSEAGRGGNQPQHF
DNA: TGTGCCAGCAGTGAAGCGGGTAGGGGAGGCAATCAGCCCCAGCATTTT

J: TRBJ2-7
size: many
length: 12
V: TRBV6-2/TRBV6-3
D: -
CDR3: CASRESSYEQYF
DNA: TGTGCCAGCAGAGAGTCCTCGTACGAGCAGTACTTC

J: TRBJ2-4
size: many
length: 15
V: TRBV6-1
D: TRBD1
CDR3: CASSSLGRQGNIQYF
DNA: TGTGCCAGCAGCTCCCTAGGGAGACAGGGAAACATTCAGTACTTC

J: TRBJ1-1
size: many
length: 13
V: TRBV12-3/TRBV12-4
D: -
CDR3: CASSSRGSTEAFF
DNA: TGTGCCAGCAGTTCTCGAGGCAGTACTGAAGCTTTCTTT

J: TRBJ1-1
size: -
length: 14
V: TRBV6-2/TRBV6-3
D: -
CDR3: CASGHHRLNTEAFF
DNA: TGTGCCAGCGGCCATCATCGGCTGAACACTGAAGCTTTCTTT

J: TRBJ2-2
size: -
length: 16
V: TRBV25-1
D: TRBD2
CDR3: CASSPPGLAVTGELFF
DNA: TGTGCCAGCAGCCCTCCGGGACTAGCGGTCACCGGGGAGCTGTTTTTT

J: TRBJ1-3
size: -
length: 11
V: TRBV12-3/TRBV12-4
D: -
CDR3: CASSLAPTIYF
DNA: TGTGCCAGCAGTTTAGCCCCGACCATATATTTT

J: TRBJ2-7
size: -
length: 18
V: TRBV18
D: TRBD1
CDR3: CASSPPMAGGGKAYEQYF
DNA: TGTGCCAGCTCACCACCGATGGCAGGGGGTGGTAAGGCCTACGAGCAGTACTTC